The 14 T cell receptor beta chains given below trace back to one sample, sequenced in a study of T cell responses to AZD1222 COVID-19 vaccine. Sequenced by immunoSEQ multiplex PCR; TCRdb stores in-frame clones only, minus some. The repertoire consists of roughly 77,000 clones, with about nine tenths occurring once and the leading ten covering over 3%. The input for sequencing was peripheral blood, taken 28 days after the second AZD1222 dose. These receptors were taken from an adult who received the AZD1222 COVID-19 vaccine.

CDR3 sequence: CASSQRDRGDYEQYF. CDR3 in DNA: TGTGCCAGCAGCCAGCGGGACAGGGGGGACTACGAGCAGTACTTC. The genes are TRBV6-2 or TRBV6-3 and TRBJ2-7; 11 nucleotides agree with TRBD1. The V segment lost 6 bases and the J segment 3 bases; nucleotides outside the gene matches: 7. Germline loops: CDR1 MNHEY, CDR2 SVGEGT. The CDR3 has 15 amino acids.

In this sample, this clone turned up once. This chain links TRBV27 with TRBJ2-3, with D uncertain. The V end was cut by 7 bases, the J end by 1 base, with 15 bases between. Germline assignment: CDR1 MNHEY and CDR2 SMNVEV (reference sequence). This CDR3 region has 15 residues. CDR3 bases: TGTGCCAGCACCCTGGGTTACACCGGCACAGATACGCAGTATTTT. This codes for CASTLGYTGTDTQYF.

As DNA, the CDR3 is TGCGCCAGCAGTGACCGGGGCCCTAATGAAAAACTGTTTTTT. The encoded protein is CASSDRGPNEKLFF. The chain carries TRBV10-1 and TRBJ1-4; tentatively, D is TRBD1 (5 bases). With 3 bases removed from V and 3 bases from J, the gap between germline ends came to 8 bases. CDR1 is WNHNN, CDR2 SYGVQD, per germline (reference sequence). This CDR3 spans 14 amino acids.

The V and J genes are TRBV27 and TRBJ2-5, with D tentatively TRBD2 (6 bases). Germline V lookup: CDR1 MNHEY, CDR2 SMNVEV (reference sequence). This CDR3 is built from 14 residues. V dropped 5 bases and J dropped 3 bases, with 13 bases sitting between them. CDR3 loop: CASSPWGGKETQYF. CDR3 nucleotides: TGTGCCAGCAGTCCCTGGGGAGGAAAAGAGACCCAGTACTTC.

Here the CDR3 DNA reads TGTGCCAGCAGTGAACCCAGGGCCTATCCCTACGAGCAGTACTTC. It translates to CASSEPRAYPYEQYF. The V and J genes are TRBV25-1 and TRBJ2-7, with D possibly matching TRBD1 (5 bases). This CDR3 is built from 15 residues. The germline gives CDR1 MGHDK, CDR2 SYGVNS. V was trimmed by 2 bases and J by 2 bases, leaving 13 bases between them.

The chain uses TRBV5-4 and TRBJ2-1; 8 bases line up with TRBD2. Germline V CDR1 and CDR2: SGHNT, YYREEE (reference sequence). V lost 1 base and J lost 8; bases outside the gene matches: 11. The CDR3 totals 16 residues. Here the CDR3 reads CASSLSLVSGNYEQFF. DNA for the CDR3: TGTGCCAGCAGCTTGAGTCTGGTTAGCGGGAACTATGAGCAGTTCTTC.

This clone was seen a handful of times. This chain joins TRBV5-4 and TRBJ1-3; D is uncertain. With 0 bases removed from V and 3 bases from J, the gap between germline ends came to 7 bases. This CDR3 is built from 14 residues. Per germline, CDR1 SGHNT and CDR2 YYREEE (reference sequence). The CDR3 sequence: CASSLGGIGNTIYF. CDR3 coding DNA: TGTGCCAGCAGCTTGGGAGGGATTGGAAACACCATATATTTT. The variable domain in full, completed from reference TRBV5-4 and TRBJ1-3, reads ETGVTQSPTHLIKTRGQQVTLRCSSQSGHNTVSWYQQALGQGPQFIFQYYREEENGRGNFPPRFSGLQFPNYSSELNVNALELDDSALYLCASSLGGIGNTIYFGEGSWLTVV.

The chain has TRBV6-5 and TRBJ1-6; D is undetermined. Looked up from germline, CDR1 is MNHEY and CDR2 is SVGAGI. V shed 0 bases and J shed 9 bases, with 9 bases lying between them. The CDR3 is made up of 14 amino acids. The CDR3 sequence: CASSYSTVVSPLHF. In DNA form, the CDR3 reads TGTGCCAGCAGTTACTCGACTGTTGTTTCACCCCTCCACTTT.

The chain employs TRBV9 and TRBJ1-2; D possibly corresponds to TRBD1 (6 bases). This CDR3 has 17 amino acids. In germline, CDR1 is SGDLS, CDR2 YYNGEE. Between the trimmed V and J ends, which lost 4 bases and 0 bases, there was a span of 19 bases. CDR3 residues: CASSPEQGISTNYGYTF. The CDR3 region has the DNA TGTGCCAGCAGCCCGGAACAGGGAATTTCTACTAACTATGGCTACACCTTC.

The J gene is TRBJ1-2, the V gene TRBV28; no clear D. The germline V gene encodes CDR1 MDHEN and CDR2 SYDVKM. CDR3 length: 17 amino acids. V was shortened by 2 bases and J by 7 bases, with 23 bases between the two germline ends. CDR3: CASSLLPKRTVRSGYTF. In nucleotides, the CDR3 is TGTGCCAGCAGTTTACTGCCAAAAAGGACCGTTCGGTCTGGCTACACCTTC.

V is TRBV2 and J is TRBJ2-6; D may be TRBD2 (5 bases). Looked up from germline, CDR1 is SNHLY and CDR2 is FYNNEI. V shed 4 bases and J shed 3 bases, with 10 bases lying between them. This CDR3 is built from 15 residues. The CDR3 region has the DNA TGTGCCAGCAGTGTTTTGGGGAGTGGGGCCAACGTCCTGACTTTC. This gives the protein CASSVLGSGANVLTF.

CDR3 bases: TGCGCCAGCAGCCCGGATCCACGTAACAATGAGCAGTTCTTC. Translation gives CASSPDPRNNEQFF. The genes are TRBV5-1 and TRBJ2-1; D call uncertain. This CDR3 is 14 amino acids long. Deletions cut 4 bases from V and 5 bases from J, with 13 bases between. The germline V gene encodes CDR1 SGHRS and CDR2 YFSETQ.

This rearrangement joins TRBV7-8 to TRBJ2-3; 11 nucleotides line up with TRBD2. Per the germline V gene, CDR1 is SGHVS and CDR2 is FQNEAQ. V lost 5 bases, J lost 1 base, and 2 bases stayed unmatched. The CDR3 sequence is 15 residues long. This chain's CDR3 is CASSQGLAGTDTQYF. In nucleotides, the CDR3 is TGTGCCAGCAGCCAGGGACTAGCGGGCACAGATACGCAGTATTTT.

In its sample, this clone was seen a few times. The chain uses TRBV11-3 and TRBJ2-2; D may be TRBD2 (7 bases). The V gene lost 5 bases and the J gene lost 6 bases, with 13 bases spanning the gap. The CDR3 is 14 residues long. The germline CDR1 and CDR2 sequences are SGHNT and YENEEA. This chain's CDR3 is CASSLGRGSGELFF. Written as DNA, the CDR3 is TGTGCCAGCAGCCTAGGGAGGGGGTCCGGGGAGCTGTTTTTT.